Reported below is one T cell receptor (beta chain). The record originates from a study of blood T cell repertoires in COVID-19. Background on the study: Acute-phase and convalescent COVID-19 samples originated in the United States, Italy and Spain. From T cells, B-cell-depleted T cells, or PBMCs came the material, which was cDNA or gDNA.

Original processing methods: Cell counts per sample came from amplifying reference gene primers. The assay was immunoSEQ multiplex PCR, and TCRdb's table has in-frame clones only and misses some. The V and J calls and clone size were taken over from that table, and D and trimming were inferred from the DNA. The sample consists of about 97,000 clones, more than 85% of them appearing once. Source material: peripheral blood. This receptor was taken from a man in his forties or fifties with active or convalescent COVID-19.

The CDR3 DNA sequence: TGTGCCATCAGTATAGCGGGGGGGCCTGGAGATACGCAGTATTTT. As protein: CAISIAGGPGDTQYF. The chain joins TRBV10-3 to TRBJ2-3, with 11 bases matching TRBD2. Germline CDR1 ENHRY, CDR2 SYGVKD. The CDR3 loop spans 15 amino acids. The ends lost 5 bases at V and 5 bases at J; junction bases unmatched: 6.